This T cell receptor (beta chain) stems from a study of technical replicates of blood from a handful of donors. The CDR3 consists of 15 residues. Germline V gives CDR1 MNHEY, CDR2 SMNVEV (reference sequence). V lost 5 bases to trimming and J lost 6 bases; unmatched junction nucleotides: 5. This table comes from immunoSEQ multiplex PCR, and its TCRdb copy is limited to in-frame clones, with some not included. The table has about 100,000 clones, approximately 96% seen once. The clonotype was recovered from a human donor in good health. Input material: T cells isolated from PBMCs. The V and J genes are TRBV27 and TRBJ2-1, with 12 positions matching TRBD2. CDR3 nucleotides: TGTGCCAGCAGTCTAGCGGGAGGGCCCCCCAATGAGCAGTTCTTC. It codes for CASSLAGGPPNEQFF.